These 27 T cell receptor beta chains were sequenced from one sample in a study of control samples from healthy donors and cancer patients. The repertoire was sequenced with immunoSEQ multiplex PCR; TCRdb's copy has only in-frame clones and lacks some. The table records about 48,000 clones, over 90% of them present only once. Input material: PBMCs. These receptors were collected from a woman aged 45-65 years with head and neck cancer.

This chain connects TRBV6-2 or TRBV6-3 to TRBJ2-1; a possible D gene is TRBD1 (6 bases). CDR1 and CDR2 from the germline V gene are MNHEY and SVGEGT. The CDR3 loop spans 16 amino acids. The V gene lost 4 bases and the J gene lost 5 bases, with 18 bases spanning the gap. The CDR3 here is CASSLHRVNPNNEQFF. The CDR3 DNA sequence: TGTGCCAGCAGTTTACACAGGGTTAACCCTAACAATGAGCAGTTCTTC.

The V and J genes are TRBV29-1 and TRBJ2-5; the match to TRBD1 covers 9 bases. This CDR3 is built from 13 residues. CDR1 and CDR2 from the germline V gene are SQVTM and ANQGSEA. Trimming cost V 7 bases and J 7 bases; bases outside gene matches: 10. The CDR3 spells CSGTRDRVVTQYF. The CDR3 region has the DNA TGCAGCGGGACCCGGGACAGGGTTGTGACCCAGTACTTC.

The chain combines TRBV5-1 with TRBJ1-2, with 8 bases aligning to TRBD1. V lost 0 bases to trimming and J lost 8 bases; unmatched junction nucleotides: 6. This CDR3 region has 14 residues. CDR1 SGHRS and CDR2 YFSETQ come from the germline V gene. The CDR3 nucleotides read TGCGCCAGCAGCTTGGGTGACAGGGGCGAAGGCTACACCTTC. Amino acid sequence: CASSLGDRGEGYTF.

This sequence joins TRBV2 and TRBJ1-5, with D possibly TRBD1 on 5 matching bases. Trimming took off 5 bases at V and 1 base at J, with 9 bases between the two ends. Germline V gene lookup returns CDR1 SNHLY and CDR2 FYNNEI. The CDR3 loop spans 14 amino acids. The CDR3 bases are TGTGCCAGCAGTAAGGACACGAGCAATCAGCCCCAGCATTTT. Protein: CASSKDTSNQPQHF. The full variable domain, in which reference TRBV2 and TRBJ1-5 provide the parts outside the CDR3, is EPEVTQTPSHQVTQMGQEVILRCVPISNHLYFYWYRQILGQKVEFLVSFYNNEISEKSEIFDDQFSVERPDGSNFTLKIRSTKLEDSAMYFCASSKDTSNQPQHFGDGTRLSIL.

The V gene is TRBV5-1, the J gene TRBJ2-5; TRBD1 aligns across 9 bases. The length of the CDR3 is 12 residues. J gave up 5 bases and V 7 bases, and 3 bases lay outside the gene matches. Germline V CDR1 and CDR2: SGHRS, YFSETQ. The CDR3 here is CASRDRDETQYF. The CDR3 DNA is TGCGCCAGCCGGGACAGGGATGAGACCCAGTACTTC.

This clone is deemed medium-sized (0.01 to 0.1%). The chain recombines TRBV5-6 with TRBJ1-2, with TRBD1 as a possible D gene (5 bases). The germline V gene has CDR1 SGHDT and CDR2 YYEEEE. The germline V and J ends were trimmed by 0 bases and 4 bases, with 19 bases remaining between them. CDR3 length equals 17 residues. The CDR3 region has the DNA TGTGCCAGCAGCTTGGAGAAAAGACAGACCCGGGCCTATGGCTACACCTTC. It codes for CASSLEKRQTRAYGYTF.

The V and J genes are TRBV4-2 and TRBJ2-3; unclear D gene. V shed 4 bases and J shed 5 bases, with 19 bases lying between them. The CDR3 length is 16 residues. Per the germline V gene, CDR1 is LGHNA and CDR2 is YNFKEQ. CDR3 sequence (DNA): TGTGCCAGCAGCCTACGACCCTCCCGTCTCGGAGATACGCAGTATTTT. This translates into CASSLRPSRLGDTQYF.

The chain has TRBV30 and TRBJ1-5; D gene uncertain. Germline CDR1 and CDR2: GTSNPN and SVGIG (reference sequence). The V end was cut by 0 bases, the J end by 3 bases, with 6 bases between. This CDR3 contains 13 residues. CDR3 nucleotide sequence: TGTGCCTGGAGTGTGGAGACCAATCAGCCCCAGCATTTT. Amino acid sequence: CAWSVETNQPQHF.

The genes are TRBV3-1 (or the pseudogene TRBV3-2) and TRBJ1-2, with TRBD1 matching over 11 bases. Germline lookup yields CDR1 LGHDT and CDR2 YNNKEL (reference sequence). With V trimmed by 8 bases and J by 3 bases, 2 bases remained unmatched. The CDR3 runs 13 residues. CDR3 sequence reads: CASSGQGDYGYTF. As DNA, the CDR3 is TGTGCCAGCTCGGGACAGGGGGACTATGGCTACACCTTC.

The chain couples TRBV24-1 to TRBJ2-1; no reliable D call. CDR3 size: 17 residues. V dropped 2 bases and J dropped 0 bases, with 13 bases sitting between them. Germline CDR1 KGHDR, CDR2 SFDVKD. Here the CDR3 DNA reads TGTGCCACCAGTGATTCGTCAGCGAGGTTCTCCTACAATGAGCAGTTCTTC. This encodes CATSDSSARFSYNEQFF.

The chain carries TRBV7-6 and TRBJ1-1; possible D gene TRBD1, 5 bases. V lost 7 bases, J lost 3 bases, and 12 bases lay in between. Germline V gene lookup returns CDR1 SGHVS and CDR2 FNYEAQ. This CDR3 region has 13 residues. The CDR3 DNA sequence: TGTGCCAGCATCCCGCCGGGGGACACTGAAGCTTTCTTT. It is translated as CASIPPGDTEAFF.

CDR3 protein: CASTPQRGSLEAFF. For the CDR3, the DNA is TGTGCCAGCACCCCACAGAGGGGAAGCCTTGAAGCTTTCTTT. The chain recombines TRBV6-5 with TRBJ1-1; tentative D call: TRBD1 (5 bases). CDR3 length: 14 amino acids. Deletions cut 7 bases from V and 7 bases from J, with 19 bases between. The V gene's germline CDR1 is MNHEY and CDR2 SVGAGI.

This rearrangement joins TRBV5-4 to TRBJ2-6, with unresolved D. Germline CDR1 reads SGHNT; CDR2 reads YYREEE (reference sequence). The CDR3 extends over 14 amino acids. V was cut by 3 bases and J by 4 bases, with 8 bases left in between. The CDR3 sequence: CASSSPWGANVLTF. DNA of the CDR3: TGTGCCAGCAGCTCTCCCTGGGGGGCCAACGTCCTGACTTTC.

This chain uses TRBV5-1 with TRBJ1-2; a possible D gene is TRBD1 (5 bases). The ends were cut back, 0 bases at V and 7 bases at J, with 10 bases in the middle. The CDR3 consists of 13 residues. Germline CDR1 reads SGHRS; CDR2 reads YFSETQ. The CDR3 DNA sequence: TGCGCCAGCAGCTTGGAGGCAGGGTTTGGCTACACCTTC. Its protein product is CASSLEAGFGYTF.

The chain links TRBV28 to TRBJ1-5; D gene ambiguous. Trimming left V 3 bases short and J 4 bases short, with 7 bases between. The CDR3 extends over 13 amino acids. CDR1 and CDR2 from the germline V gene are MDHEN and SYDVKM. CDR3 protein: CASSFDWNQPQHF. The DNA for the CDR3 is TGTGCCAGCAGTTTCGACTGGAATCAGCCCCAGCATTTT.

V is TRBV20-1 and J is TRBJ1-1, with D uncertain. CDR1 and CDR2 from the germline V gene are DFQATT and SNEGSKA (reference sequence). The CDR3 contains 15 residues. Between the trimmed V and J ends, which lost 3 bases and 1 base, there was a span of 15 bases. CDR3 DNA sequence: TGCAGTGCTAGTTTGCCCACACCTAAGAACACTGAAGCTTTCTTT. Amino acid sequence: CSASLPTPKNTEAFF.

V usage is TRBV28 and J usage is TRBJ2-7, with a tentative D call TRBD1 (5 bases). The CDR3 runs 12 residues. V was pared by 6 bases and J by 6 bases, with 12 bases between. Germline loops: CDR1 MDHEN, CDR2 SYDVKM. This CDR3 is CASRYTGSEQYF. CDR3 DNA sequence: TGTGCCAGCAGATACACAGGATCCGAGCAGTACTTC.

This rearrangement joins TRBV19 to TRBJ2-3; TRBD2 aligns across 9 bases. The CDR3 has 17 amino acids. Germline V gene sequence: CDR1 LNHDA, CDR2 SQIVND (reference sequence). The V segment lost 4 bases and the J segment 0 bases; nucleotides outside the gene matches: 8. CDR3 sequence (DNA): TGTGCCAGTAGTAGTCGTTCTAGCGGGATGAGCACAGATACGCAGTATTTT. Translated, it gives CASSSRSSGMSTDTQYF. The variable domain in full, completed from reference TRBV19 and TRBJ2-3, reads DGGITQSPKYLFRKEGQNVTLSCEQNLNHDAMYWYRQDPGQGLRLIYYSQIVNDFQKGDIAEGYSVSREKKESFPLTVTSAQKNPTAFYLCASSSRSSGMSTDTQYFGPGTRLTVL.

V usage is TRBV27 and J usage is TRBJ2-6; weak D call: TRBD2 (7 bases). The CDR3 has 21 amino acids. The V end was cut by 7 bases, the J end by 0 bases, with 28 bases between. Looked up from germline, CDR1 is MNHEY and CDR2 is SMNVEV (reference sequence). The CDR3 DNA reads as TGTGCCAGCACTCGTCAACCTCAACGGGTCGGGGGGCTCTCTGGGGCCAACGTCCTGACTTTC. It translates to CASTRQPQRVGGLSGANVLTF.

The rearrangement uses TRBV5-5 and TRBJ2-5; TRBD1 or TRBD2 may be the D gene (5 bases each). CDR1 and CDR2 from the germline V gene are SGHKS and YYEKEE (reference sequence). V shed 4 bases and J shed 7 bases, with 17 bases lying between them. The CDR3 is made up of 14 amino acids. The CDR3 sequence is CASSRDPQPGTQYF. The CDR3 region has the DNA TGTGCCAGCAGCAGGGACCCCCAGCCGGGGACCCAGTACTTC.

This clone has a single count. This chain uses TRBV5-1 with TRBJ1-5; D unclear. The ends were cut back, 0 bases at V and 7 bases at J, with 8 bases in the middle. CDR3 length: 13 amino acids. From germline, CDR1 is SGHRS and CDR2 YFSETQ. CDR3 amino acids: CASSLAPEQPQHF. The CDR3 DNA follows: TGCGCCAGCAGCTTGGCGCCTGAACAGCCCCAGCATTTT.

The rearrangement joins TRBV6-5 to TRBJ1-4; D is uncertain. V was cut by 0 bases and J by 5 bases, with 4 bases left in between. CDR3 length: 13 amino acids. In germline, CDR1 is MNHEY, CDR2 SVGAGI. The DNA for the CDR3 is TGTGCCAGCAGTTACTCAAGCAATGAAAAACTGTTTTTT. Translation gives CASSYSSNEKLFF.

J is TRBJ2-3 and V is TRBV27; D call uncertain. Germline V gene data show CDR1 as MNHEY and CDR2 as SMNVEV (reference sequence). Trimming left V 3 bases short and J 4 bases short, with 11 bases between. CDR3 length: 14 residues. The CDR3 is CASSLTPASDTQYF. For the CDR3, the DNA is TGTGCCAGCAGTTTGACTCCAGCGTCAGATACGCAGTATTTT.

V is TRBV19 and J is TRBJ2-7; possibly TRBD2 for D (5 bases). Germline CDR1 is LNHDA and CDR2 is SQIVND (reference sequence). Between the trimmed V and J ends, which lost 3 bases and 3 bases, there was a span of 12 bases. The CDR3 runs 14 residues. The CDR3 sequence is CASSIRGFVYEQYF. For the CDR3, the DNA is TGTGCCAGTAGTATTAGAGGGTTCGTCTACGAGCAGTACTTC. The variable domain in full, with the rest retrieved from reference TRBV19 and TRBJ2-7, is DGGITQSPKYLFRKEGQNVTLSCEQNLNHDAMYWYRQDPGQGLRLIYYSQIVNDFQKGDIAEGYSVSREKKESFPLTVTSAQKNPTAFYLCASSIRGFVYEQYFGPGTRLTVT.

J is TRBJ2-7 and V is TRBV7-2, with D tentatively TRBD1 or TRBD2 (5 bases each). Looked up from germline, CDR1 is SGHTA and CDR2 is FQGNSA. V gave up 5 bases and J gave up 4 bases, with 24 bases separating them. The CDR3 sequence is 17 residues long. Here the CDR3 reads CASSPSGGPRGFYEQYF. In DNA form, the CDR3 reads TGTGCCAGCAGCCCATCTGGGGGACCGAGGGGTTTTTACGAGCAGTACTTC.

The rearrangement uses TRBV11-3 and TRBJ2-7, with 8 bases identical to TRBD2. Per the germline V gene, CDR1 is SGHNT and CDR2 is YENEEA. The CDR3 covers 14 residues. V was clipped by 0 bases and J by 6 bases; unmatched bases: 4. CDR3 loop: CASSLEAGEGEQYF. CDR3 DNA sequence: TGTGCCAGCAGCTTAGAAGCGGGAGAAGGCGAGCAGTACTTC.

The rearrangement uses TRBV2 and TRBJ1-1; possible D gene TRBD1, 6 bases. V was trimmed by 6 bases and J by 2 bases, leaving 13 bases between them. In germline, CDR1 is SNHLY, CDR2 FYNNEI. The CDR3 runs 14 residues. CDR3 loop: CASSEGDGNTEAFF. The CDR3 DNA reads as TGTGCCAGCAGCGAGGGGGACGGAAACACTGAAGCTTTCTTT.